The 22 T cell receptor beta chains below all came from one sample that was sequenced in a study of T cells after yellow fever vaccination. TCRdb called the 5' RACE reads again in MiXCR, with one record for every CDR3 protein. This sample has 500,000 to 650,000 distinct CDR3 sequences, with roughly a sixth found just once. The sequencing here drew on PBMCs, taken less than 6 days after the first yellow fever vaccination. The source of these receptors is a man between 18 and 29 years old who received the YFV17D yellow fever vaccine.

This sequence joins TRBV15 and TRBJ2-7; D is uncertain. The CDR3 sequence is 11 residues long. Trimming pared 1 base from V and 4 bases from J, leaving 2 bases between. CDR1 and CDR2 (germline): LNHNV, YYDKDF (reference sequence). CDR3 in DNA: TGTGCCACCAGCAGAGGGTACGAGCAGTACTTC. Translated: CATSRGYEQYF.

V is TRBV9 and J is TRBJ2-1; D call uncertain. The CDR3 has 13 amino acids. Trimming cost V 9 bases and J 6 bases, with 16 bases left between them. CDR1 is SGDLS, CDR2 YYNGEE, per germline. In nucleotides, the CDR3 is TGTGCCACGTCTCAAGGGCCGGTCAATGAGCAGTTCTTC. Translating it yields CATSQGPVNEQFF.

V and J are TRBV2 and TRBJ2-1, with D tentatively TRBD1 (5 bases). Germline V gene data show CDR1 as SNHLY and CDR2 as FYNNEI. The CDR3 contains 14 residues. Trimming took 3 bases from V and 2 from J, leaving 8 bases between them. CDR3 amino acids: CASSDPGTYNEQFF. CDR3 nucleotide sequence: TGTGCCAGCAGTGACCCAGGGACCTACAATGAGCAGTTCTTC.

The chain recombines TRBV5-1 with TRBJ1-2; unclear D gene. The germline V gene has CDR1 SGHRS and CDR2 YFSETQ. V was trimmed by 1 base and J by 2 bases, leaving 15 bases between them. This CDR3 comprises 16 residues. DNA for the CDR3: TGCGCCAGCAGCTTGAGCGGCAGCCCCCTAAACTATGGCTACACCTTC. Amino acid sequence: CASSLSGSPLNYGYTF. The whole variable domain, remainder taken from reference TRBV5-1 and TRBJ1-2, is KAGVTQTPRYLIKTRGQQVTLSCSPISGHRSVSWYQQTPGQGLQFLFEYFSETQRNKGNFPGRFSGRQFSNSRSEMNVSTLELGDSALYLCASSLSGSPLNYGYTFGSGTRLTVV.

The sample holds a few counts of this clonotype. The chain recombines TRBV5-1 with TRBJ2-6; D remains ambiguous. V was cut by 3 bases and J by 1 base, with 14 bases left in between. The V gene's germline CDR1 is SGHRS and CDR2 YFSETQ. The CDR3 is made up of 17 amino acids. CDR3 loop: CASSSLPVLSGANVLTF. The CDR3 DNA sequence: TGCGCCAGCAGCTCACTACCTGTTCTATCTGGGGCCAACGTCCTGACTTTC. Using reference TRBV5-1 and TRBJ2-6 for the parts outside the CDR3, the full variable domain is KAGVTQTPRYLIKTRGQQVTLSCSPISGHRSVSWYQQTPGQGLQFLFEYFSETQRNKGNFPGRFSGRQFSNSRSEMNVSTLELGDSALYLCASSSLPVLSGANVLTFGAGSRLTVL.

A single count supports this clonotype. This sequence joins TRBV4-1 and TRBJ2-1, with D possibly matching TRBD2 (5 bases). The germline gives CDR1 MGHRA, CDR2 YSYEKL. The CDR3 totals 15 residues. V lost 2 bases and J 6 bases, leaving 14 bases between the germline ends. DNA of the CDR3: TGCGCCAGCAGCCAAATTCTAGTCGGAGGCAATGAGCAGTTCTTC. Translated: CASSQILVGGNEQFF.

The chain links TRBV5-1 to TRBJ2-7, with D tentatively TRBD2 (5 bases). The CDR3 extends over 14 amino acids. The V and J ends lost 3 bases and 6 bases respectively, with 16 bases between them. Germline CDR1 SGHRS, CDR2 YFSETQ. CDR3: CASSWGPPRGEQYF. As DNA, the CDR3 is TGCGCCAGCAGCTGGGGTCCCCCTCGGGGCGAGCAGTACTTC.

This clonotype was observed a few times. V gene TRBV2 combines with J gene TRBJ2-1; 13 bases are shared with TRBD2. With V trimmed by 8 bases and J by 7 bases, 5 bases remained unmatched. CDR3 size: 14 residues. The germline gives CDR1 SNHLY, CDR2 FYNNEI. This CDR3 is CASVRLAGGNEQFF. CDR3 bases: TGTGCCAGCGTCAGACTAGCGGGGGGTAATGAGCAGTTCTTC.

V usage is TRBV20-1 and J usage is TRBJ1-5, with D unresolved. Between the trimmed V and J ends, which lost 0 bases and 0 bases, there was a span of 12 bases. The CDR3 is 16 amino acids. Looked up from germline, CDR1 is DFQATT and CDR2 is SNEGSKA (reference sequence). The CDR3 protein is CSARDMGGYSNQPQHF. DNA for the CDR3: TGCAGTGCTAGAGATATGGGAGGTTATAGCAATCAGCCCCAGCATTTT.

The V call is TRBV5-1, the J call TRBJ2-3, with a tentative D call TRBD1 (5 bases). This CDR3 has 14 residues. The germline V and J ends were trimmed by 0 bases and 4 bases, with 9 bases remaining between them. Looked up from germline, CDR1 is SGHRS and CDR2 is YFSETQ. The CDR3 sequence: CASSLGQPADTQYF. The CDR3 bases are TGCGCCAGCAGCTTGGGACAGCCCGCAGATACGCAGTATTTT.

The rearrangement joins TRBV20-1 to TRBJ2-1, with 7 bases matching TRBD2. Germline V gene sequence: CDR1 DFQATT, CDR2 SNEGSKA (reference sequence). The CDR3 covers 11 residues. The CDR3 coding sequence is TGCAGCGCGGGAGTAAACAATGAGCAGTTCTTC. Residues: CSAGVNNEQFF.

The rearrangement uses TRBV7-2 and TRBJ2-1, with D unclear. The length of the CDR3 is 15 residues. CDR1 is SGHTA, CDR2 FQGNSA, per germline. Trimming pared 3 bases from V and 1 base from J, leaving 10 bases between. The CDR3 DNA sequence: TGTGCCAGCAGCTTTGACCGCGCATCCTACAATGAGCAGTTCTTC. It is translated as CASSFDRASYNEQFF.

This clonotype has only a few counts. The chain has TRBV20-1 and TRBJ2-1; maybe TRBD1 (5 bases). Per germline, CDR1 DFQATT and CDR2 SNEGSKA (reference sequence). This CDR3 has 14 residues. Trimming removed 0 bases at V and 8 bases at J, with 14 bases between. The CDR3: CSAREAGHLDEQFF. In DNA form, the CDR3 reads TGCAGTGCTAGAGAGGCAGGACACCTCGATGAGCAGTTCTTC.

This clonotype was counted many times. The CDR3 nucleotides are TGTGCCAGCAGCTTATTCCAAGGGGGGACCGGGGAGCTGTTTTTT. This sequence encodes CASSLFQGGTGELFF. The chain links TRBV7-2 to TRBJ2-2; the D call may be TRBD1 or TRBD2 (6 bases each). Trimming left V 2 bases short and J 5 bases short, with 12 bases between. Germline V CDR1 and CDR2: SGHTA, FQGNSA. This CDR3 has 15 amino acids.

This clonotype was seen repeatedly, ten times or more. The chain uses TRBV5-1 and TRBJ1-2, with D possibly TRBD1 on 6 matching bases. Trimming stripped 2 bases from V and 2 bases from J, with 10 bases between. This CDR3 comprises 14 residues. The germline V gene has CDR1 SGHRS and CDR2 YFSETQ. This chain's CDR3 is CASSFVDRNYGYTF. CDR3 sequence (DNA): TGCGCCAGCAGCTTCGTGGACAGAAACTATGGCTACACCTTC.

V is TRBV12-3 or TRBV12-4 and J is TRBJ2-5; perhaps TRBD1 as D (5 bases). V shed 4 bases and J shed 3 bases, with 9 bases lying between them. The CDR3 contains 13 residues. CDR3 region: CASSYGHEETQYF. In DNA, the CDR3 is TGTGCCAGCAGTTACGGACACGAAGAGACCCAGTACTTC.

This clonotype has only a few counts. The genes are TRBV5-5 and TRBJ1-2; 10 bases match TRBD1. V gave up 3 bases and J gave up 2 bases; unmatched junction bases: 7. The CDR3 length is 16 residues. The V gene's germline CDR1 is SGHKS and CDR2 YYEKEE (reference sequence). In DNA, the CDR3 is TGTGCCAGCAGCTACTCCGGGACAGGGGTAAACTATGGCTACACCTTC. Amino acids: CASSYSGTGVNYGYTF.

The chain carries TRBV7-9 and TRBJ2-5; no firm D call. Germline CDR1 SEHNR, CDR2 FQNEAQ (reference sequence). The CDR3 is 13 amino acids. V lost 1 base and J 5 bases, leaving 8 bases between the germline ends. CDR3 sequence (DNA): TGTGCCAGCAGCTTAGTATTGGGGGAGACCCAGTACTTC. Protein: CASSLVLGETQYF.

The chain uses TRBV5-4 and TRBJ2-5; possible D gene TRBD2, 5 bases. This CDR3 comprises 14 residues. CDR1 SGHNT and CDR2 YYREEE come from the germline V gene (reference sequence). The V end lost 0 bases, the J end lost 5 bases, and 11 bases lay between the germline ends. The CDR3 DNA is TGTGCCAGCAGCTTGGTGGACTTCGCGGAGACCCAGTACTTC. This gives the protein CASSLVDFAETQYF.

This clonotype came up a few times. CDR3 DNA sequence: TGCAGTGCTAGGGGTAGCGGAACCTCCTACGAGCAGTACGTC. It is translated as CSARGSGTSYEQYV. This chain links TRBV20-1 with TRBJ2-7; TRBD2 is a possible D gene (6 bases). Trimming removed 3 bases from V and 0 bases from J, with 12 bases in between. CDR3 size: 14 residues. The germline V gene has CDR1 DFQATT and CDR2 SNEGSKA (reference sequence).

The V and J genes are TRBV24-1 and TRBJ1-5; D uncertain. CDR1 is KGHDR and CDR2 is SFDVKD in the germline V gene. The CDR3 has 16 amino acids. Trimming stripped 4 bases from V and 0 bases from J, with 12 bases between. As DNA, the CDR3 is TGTGCCACCAGTGACTCACAAGGGCCTAGCAATCAGCCCCAGCATTTT. This encodes CATSDSQGPSNQPQHF.

This chain uses TRBV6-5 with TRBJ2-1; the D gene could be TRBD1 or TRBD2 (6 bases each). Germline V lookup: CDR1 MNHEY, CDR2 SVGAGI. The V end lost 0 bases, the J end lost 8 bases, and 11 bases lay between the germline ends. This CDR3 comprises 14 residues. CDR3 in DNA: TGTGCCAGCAGTTACTCAGGGGGACTCGATGAGCAGTTCTTC. It codes for CASSYSGGLDEQFF.